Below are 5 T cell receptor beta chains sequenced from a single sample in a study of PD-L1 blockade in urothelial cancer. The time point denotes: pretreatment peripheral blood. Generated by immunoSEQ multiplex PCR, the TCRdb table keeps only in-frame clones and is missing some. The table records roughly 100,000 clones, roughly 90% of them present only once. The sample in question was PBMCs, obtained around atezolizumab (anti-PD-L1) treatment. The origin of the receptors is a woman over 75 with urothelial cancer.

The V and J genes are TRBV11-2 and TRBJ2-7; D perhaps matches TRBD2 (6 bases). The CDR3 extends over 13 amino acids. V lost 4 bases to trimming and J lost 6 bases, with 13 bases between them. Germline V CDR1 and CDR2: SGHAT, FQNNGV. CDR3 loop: CASSSTRRGEQYF. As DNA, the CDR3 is TGTGCCAGCAGCTCGACCCGGCGGGGCGAGCAGTACTTC.

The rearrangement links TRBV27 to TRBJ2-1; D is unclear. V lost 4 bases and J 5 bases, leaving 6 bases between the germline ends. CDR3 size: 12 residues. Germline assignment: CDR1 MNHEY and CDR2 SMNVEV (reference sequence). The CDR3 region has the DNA TGTGCCAGCAGTTATAACAACAATGAGCAGTTCTTC. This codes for CASSYNNNEQFF.

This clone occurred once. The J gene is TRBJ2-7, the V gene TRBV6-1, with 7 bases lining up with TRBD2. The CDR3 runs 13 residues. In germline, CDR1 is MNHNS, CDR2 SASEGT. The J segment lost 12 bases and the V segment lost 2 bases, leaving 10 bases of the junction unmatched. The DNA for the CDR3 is TGTGCCAGCAGTGAATCTGGGCGGGAGAGGGTGTACTTC. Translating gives CASSESGRERVYF.

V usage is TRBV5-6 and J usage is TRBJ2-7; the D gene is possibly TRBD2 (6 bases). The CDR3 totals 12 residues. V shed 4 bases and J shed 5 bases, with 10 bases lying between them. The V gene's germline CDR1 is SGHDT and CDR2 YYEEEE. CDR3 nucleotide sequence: TGTGCCAGCAGCGTAGGAGGGGACGAGCAGTACTTC. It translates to CASSVGGDEQYF.

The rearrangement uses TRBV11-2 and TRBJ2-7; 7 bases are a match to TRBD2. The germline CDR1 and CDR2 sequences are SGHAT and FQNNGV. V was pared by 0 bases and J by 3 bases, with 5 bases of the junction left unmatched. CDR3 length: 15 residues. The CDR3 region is CASSLDRLAGYEQYF. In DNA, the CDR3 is TGTGCCAGCAGCTTAGATAGACTAGCTGGCTACGAGCAGTACTTC.